Listed below are T cell receptor beta chains from one sample, sequenced in a study of early T cells in non-severe SARS-CoV-2 infection. Using its own MiXCR run on the 5' RACE reads, TCRdb lists one record per CDR3 protein. The table records some 34,000 distinct CDR3 sequences, around 6.8% of them present only once. The source was whole blood, collected at baseline. The receptors were sampled from an adult who was a healthcare worker with PCR-confirmed SARS-CoV-2 infection or an uninfected control (not recorded which). Each CDR3 is given with its conserved first and last residue. The D gene is left open where the match is weak. Clone size is given for some rows only: seen once, a few or many times, or a class if the clone is expanded.

J gene: TRBJ2-6; D gene: -; V gene: TRBV5-6; clone size: few; CDR3 protein: CASSPQYDSTGANVLTF; CDR3 DNA: TGTGCCAGCAGCCCACAATATGACAGCACTGGGGCCAACGTCCTGACTTTC
J gene: TRBJ2-3; D gene: -; V gene: TRBV7-9; clone size: many; CDR3 protein: CASSNPGQNTDTQYF; CDR3 DNA: TGTGCCAGCAGCAATCCGGGACAAAACACAGATACGCAGTATTTT
J gene: TRBJ1-3; D gene: -; V gene: TRBV12-3/TRBV12-4; clone size: -; CDR3 protein: CASSLYSPGSGNTIYF; CDR3 DNA: TGTGCCAGCAGTTTATACAGTCCGGGCTCTGGAAACACCATATATTTT
J gene: TRBJ1-1; D gene: -; V gene: TRBV3-1; clone size: many; CDR3 protein: CASSQGTVGTEAFF; CDR3 DNA: TGTGCCAGCAGCCAAGGGACAGTCGGCACTGAAGCTTTCTTT
J gene: TRBJ2-5; D gene: -; V gene: TRBV5-1; clone size: few; CDR3 protein: CASSLAGETQYF; CDR3 DNA: TGCGCCAGCAGCTTGGCGGGAGAGACCCAGTACTTC
J gene: TRBJ2-1; D gene: TRBD2; V gene: TRBV4-3; clone size: -; CDR3 protein: CASSQRDYDYNEQFF; CDR3 DNA: TGCGCCAGCAGCCAACGGGACTACGACTACAATGAGCAGTTCTTC
J gene: TRBJ2-5; D gene: -; V gene: TRBV19; clone size: many; CDR3 protein: CASSSDPAGETQYF; CDR3 DNA: TGTGCCAGTAGTTCTGATCCCGCAGGGGAGACCCAGTACTTC
J gene: TRBJ1-2; D gene: -; V gene: TRBV28; clone size: many; CDR3 protein: CASSFDRSAGYTF; CDR3 DNA: TGTGCCAGCAGTTTTGACAGAAGTGCTGGCTACACCTTC
J gene: TRBJ2-5; D gene: TRBD2; V gene: TRBV10-3; clone size: many; CDR3 protein: CAISESAGGPETQYF; CDR3 DNA: TGTGCCATCAGTGAGTCAGCGGGAGGGCCTGAGACCCAGTACTTC
J gene: TRBJ2-3; D gene: -; V gene: TRBV3-1; clone size: many; CDR3 protein: CASSHVNQRYTQYF; CDR3 DNA: TGTGCCAGCAGCCACGTGAATCAGCGCTACACGCAGTATTTT
J gene: TRBJ2-1; D gene: -; V gene: TRBV20-1; clone size: many; CDR3 protein: CSARDPRRGRAGLDEQFF; CDR3 DNA: TGCAGTGCTAGAGATCCGAGAAGGGGGAGGGCCGGTTTGGATGAGCAGTTCTTC
J gene: TRBJ2-2; D gene: TRBD1; V gene: TRBV12-3/TRBV12-4; clone size: -; CDR3 protein: CASSLARWTGATGELFF; CDR3 DNA: TGTGCCAGCAGTTTAGCGCGTTGGACAGGGGCAACCGGGGAGCTGTTTTTT
J gene: TRBJ2-1; D gene: -; V gene: TRBV12-3/TRBV12-4; clone size: many; CDR3 protein: CASSLQERSNEQFF; CDR3 DNA: TGTGCCAGCAGCCTACAGGAGCGGAGTAATGAGCAGTTCTTC
J gene: TRBJ2-5; D gene: -; V gene: TRBV7-9; clone size: few; CDR3 protein: CASSPPGGMRLQETQYF; CDR3 DNA: TGTGCCAGCAGCCCCCCGGGGGGCATGCGGCTCCAAGAGACCCAGTACTTC
J gene: TRBJ2-7; D gene: -; V gene: TRBV28; clone size: -; CDR3 protein: CASSLAVTEQYF; CDR3 DNA: TGTGCCAGCAGTTTAGCGGTCACCGAGCAGTACTTC
J gene: TRBJ2-7; D gene: TRBD1; V gene: TRBV28; clone size: -; CDR3 protein: CASSSGTAYYEQYF; CDR3 DNA: TGTGCCAGCAGCTCAGGGACAGCGTACTACGAGCAGTACTTC
J gene: TRBJ1-4; D gene: -; V gene: TRBV7-9; clone size: many; CDR3 protein: CASSLARTAPEKLFF; CDR3 DNA: TGTGCCAGCAGCTTAGCTCGGACAGCCCCGGAAAAACTGTTTTTT
J gene: TRBJ2-5; D gene: -; V gene: TRBV18; clone size: many; CDR3 protein: CASSGELAKYQETQYF; CDR3 DNA: TGTGCCAGCTCAGGAGAGCTAGCGAAATACCAAGAGACCCAGTACTTC
J gene: TRBJ2-3; D gene: -; V gene: TRBV28; clone size: -; CDR3 protein: CASTERGSTDTQYF; CDR3 DNA: TGTGCCAGCACCGAGCGCGGAAGCACAGATACGCAGTATTTT
J gene: TRBJ2-7; D gene: -; V gene: TRBV13; clone size: many; CDR3 protein: CASSSLQGLEQYF; CDR3 DNA: TGTGCCAGCAGCTCGCTCCAGGGGCTCGAGCAGTACTTC
J gene: TRBJ1-5; D gene: TRBD1; V gene: TRBV19; clone size: many; CDR3 protein: CASSMLATGNQPQHF; CDR3 DNA: TGTGCCAGTAGTATGCTAGCGACAGGGAATCAGCCCCAGCATTTT
J gene: TRBJ2-3; D gene: TRBD2; V gene: TRBV28; clone size: many; CDR3 protein: CASRPGASGINTDTQYF; CDR3 DNA: TGTGCCAGCAGACCCGGGGCTAGCGGGATTAACACAGATACGCAGTATTTT
J gene: TRBJ1-1; D gene: TRBD1; V gene: TRBV11-2; clone size: few; CDR3 protein: CASRPVGQGYTEAFF; CDR3 DNA: TGTGCCAGCAGGCCGGTGGGACAGGGGTACACTGAAGCTTTCTTT
J gene: TRBJ1-2; D gene: -; V gene: TRBV20-1; clone size: many; CDR3 protein: CSARAGSDYGYTF; CDR3 DNA: TGCAGTGCTAGAGCAGGGTCAGACTATGGCTACACCTTC
J gene: TRBJ2-1; D gene: -; V gene: TRBV12-5; clone size: few; CDR3 protein: CASGLNEQFF; CDR3 DNA: TGTGCTAGTGGTTTGAATGAGCAGTTCTTC
J gene: TRBJ2-2; D gene: -; V gene: TRBV19; clone size: -; CDR3 protein: CASSIVGFEGAGELFF; CDR3 DNA: TGTGCCAGTAGTATAGTAGGTTTCGAGGGGGCCGGGGAGCTGTTTTTT
J gene: TRBJ2-2; D gene: -; V gene: TRBV29-1; clone size: many; CDR3 protein: CSGAGISTGELFF; CDR3 DNA: TGCAGTGGGGCAGGCATCAGCACCGGGGAGCTGTTTTTT
J gene: TRBJ1-2; D gene: TRBD1; V gene: TRBV6-5; clone size: -; CDR3 protein: CASSQKPKQGERGYTF; CDR3 DNA: TGTGCCAGCAGCCAAAAGCCGAAACAGGGGGAGCGTGGCTACACCTTC
J gene: TRBJ2-1; D gene: -; V gene: TRBV20-1; clone size: many; CDR3 protein: CSASNARGINEQFF; CDR3 DNA: TGCAGTGCTAGTAATGCTAGAGGGATAAATGAGCAGTTCTTC